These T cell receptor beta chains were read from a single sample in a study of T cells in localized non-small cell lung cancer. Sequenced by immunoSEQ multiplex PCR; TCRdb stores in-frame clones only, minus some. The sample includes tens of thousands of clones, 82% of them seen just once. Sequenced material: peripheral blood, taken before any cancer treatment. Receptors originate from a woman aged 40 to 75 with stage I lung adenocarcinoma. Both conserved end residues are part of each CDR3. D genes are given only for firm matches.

TGTGCCAGCAGCTCAACCACAGGGACGCCCGGGCTAGCGGGGGGGCAGGGGTTCTTC CASSSTTGTPGLAGGQGFF TRBJ2-1 TRBD2 TRBV7-8